The clone carrying this TCR beta chain showed up many times. The source of the sample is a study of regulatory T cells in long-lasting Graves disease. Time point indicated: persistent/refractory GD, antithyroid drugs over 5 years with positive TRAb. From PBMCs, RNA was extracted and then used to make the TCR library. The CDR3 extends over 17 amino acids. Trimming removed 3 bases from V and 5 bases from J; junction bases left unmatched: 8. Germline CDR1 and CDR2: MDHEN and SYDVKM. Arm-PCR of CDR3 regions with iRepertoire HTBI primers generated TCR beta libraries. TCRdb passed the multiplex PCR reads through MiXCR, listing each CDR3 protein once. The sample includes some 370,000 distinct CDR3 sequences, around 21% of them seen just once.

The origin of this receptor is a female donor with Graves disease. V and J are TRBV28 and TRBJ2-2; 11 nucleotides agree with TRBD2. The sample here was peripheral blood mononuclear cells (PBMCs), taken when the disease was refractory, from a patient treated with antithyroid drugs. This CDR3 reads CASSFGETSGITGELFF. For the CDR3, the DNA is TGTGCCAGCAGTTTTGGGGAGACTAGCGGGATAACCGGGGAGCTGTTTTTT.